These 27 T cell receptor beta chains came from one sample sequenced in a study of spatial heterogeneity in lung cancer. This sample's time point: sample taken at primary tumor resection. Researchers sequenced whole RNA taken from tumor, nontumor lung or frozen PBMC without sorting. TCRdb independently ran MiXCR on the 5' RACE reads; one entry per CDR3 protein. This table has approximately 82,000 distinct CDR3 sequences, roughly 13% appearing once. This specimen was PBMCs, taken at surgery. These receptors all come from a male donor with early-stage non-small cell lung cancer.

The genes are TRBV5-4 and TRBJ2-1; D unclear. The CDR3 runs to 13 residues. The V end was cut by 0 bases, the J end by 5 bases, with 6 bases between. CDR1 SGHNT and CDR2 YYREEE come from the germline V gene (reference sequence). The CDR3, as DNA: TGTGCCAGCAGCTTGGTGTCTAACAATGAGCAGTTCTTC. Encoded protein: CASSLVSNNEQFF.

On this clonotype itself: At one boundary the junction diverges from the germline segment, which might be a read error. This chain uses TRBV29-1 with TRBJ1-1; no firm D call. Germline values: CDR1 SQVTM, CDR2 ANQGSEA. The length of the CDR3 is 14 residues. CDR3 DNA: TGCAGCGTTGAGGGTCAACACATGAACACTGAATCTTTCTTT. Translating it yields CSVEGQHMNTESFF.

In nucleotides, the CDR3 is TGTGCCAGCAGCCTCCAGGGCCAGGGAACTGAAGCTTTCTTT. Translated: CASSLQGQGTEAFF. The rearrangement links TRBV7-8 to TRBJ1-1; D is perhaps TRBD1 (5 bases). The CDR3 runs 14 residues. V was shortened by 5 bases and J by 5 bases, with 15 bases between the two germline ends. Germline V CDR1 and CDR2: SGHVS, FQNEAQ. The full variable domain, its missing parts supplied by reference TRBV7-8 and TRBJ1-1, is GAGVSQSPRYKVAKRGQDVALRCDPISGHVSLFWYQQALGQGPEFLTYFQNEAQLDKSGLPSDRFFAERPEGSVSTLKIQRTQQEDSAVYLCASSLQGQGTEAFFGQGTRLTVV.

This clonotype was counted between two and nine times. DNA of the CDR3: TGTGCCAGCAGCGTAGGGGAAAACAATCAGCCCCAGCATTTT. This gives the protein CASSVGENNQPQHF. This chain links TRBV9 with TRBJ1-5; D is ambiguous. Per germline, CDR1 SGDLS and CDR2 YYNGEE. The CDR3 consists of 14 residues. With 0 bases removed from V and 3 bases from J, the gap between germline ends came to 7 bases.

The CDR3 here is CSGTGANYGYTF. Written as DNA, the CDR3 is TGCAGTGGGACAGGGGCTAACTATGGCTACACCTTC. This rearrangement joins TRBV20-1 to TRBJ1-2; 9 positions agree with TRBD1. Germline V gives CDR1 DFQATT, CDR2 SNEGSKA (reference sequence). CDR3 length: 12 amino acids. V shed 7 bases and J 0 bases; nucleotides not matched to a gene: 0.

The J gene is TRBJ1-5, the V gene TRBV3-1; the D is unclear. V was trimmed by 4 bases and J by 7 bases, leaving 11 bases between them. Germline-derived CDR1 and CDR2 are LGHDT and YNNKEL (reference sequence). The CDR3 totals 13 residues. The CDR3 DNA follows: TGTGCCAGCAGCCCCGCGGGTGGACAGCCCCAGCATTTT. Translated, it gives CASSPAGGQPQHF.

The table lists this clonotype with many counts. The CDR3 is CSSTTGGSYEQYF. The CDR3, as DNA: TGCAGCTCGACGACAGGGGGGTCCTACGAGCAGTACTTC. The V and J genes are TRBV29-1 and TRBJ2-7, with 9 bases lining up with TRBD1. The CDR3 is 13 residues long. CDR1 SQVTM and CDR2 ANQGSEA come from the germline V gene. With V trimmed by 8 bases and J by 1 base, 6 bases remained unmatched.

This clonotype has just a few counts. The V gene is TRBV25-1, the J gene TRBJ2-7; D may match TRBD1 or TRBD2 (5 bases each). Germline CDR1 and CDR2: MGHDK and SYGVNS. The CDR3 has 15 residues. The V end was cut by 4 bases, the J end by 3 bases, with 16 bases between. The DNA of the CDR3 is TGTGCCAGCAGTGGTCATGGGACCCTGGGCTACGAGCAGTACTTC. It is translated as CASSGHGTLGYEQYF.

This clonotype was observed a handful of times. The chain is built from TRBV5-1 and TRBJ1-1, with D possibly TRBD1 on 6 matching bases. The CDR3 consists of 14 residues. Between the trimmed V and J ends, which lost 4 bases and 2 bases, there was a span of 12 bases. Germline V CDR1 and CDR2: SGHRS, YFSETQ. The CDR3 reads CASSAGQPNTEAFF. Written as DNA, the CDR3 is TGCGCCAGCAGCGCCGGACAGCCAAACACTGAAGCTTTCTTT.

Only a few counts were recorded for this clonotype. CDR3 bases: TGCAGCGTCGCGCAGGGGCAAACGGCTGGCTACACCTTC. Protein product: CSVAQGQTAGYTF. The chain recombines TRBV29-1 with TRBJ1-2; weak D call: TRBD1 (6 bases). There are 13 residues in the CDR3. Germline-derived CDR1 and CDR2 are SQVTM and ANQGSEA. Trimming removed 6 bases at V and 7 bases at J, with 18 bases between.

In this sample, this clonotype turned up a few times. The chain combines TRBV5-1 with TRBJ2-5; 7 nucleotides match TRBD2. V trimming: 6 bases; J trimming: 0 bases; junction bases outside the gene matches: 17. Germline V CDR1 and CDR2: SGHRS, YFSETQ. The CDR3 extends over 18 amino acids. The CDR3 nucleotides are TGCGCCAGCACCACCGGGGGGTCGGGGGGTTTGTACCAAGAGACCCAGTACTTC. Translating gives CASTTGGSGGLYQETQYF.

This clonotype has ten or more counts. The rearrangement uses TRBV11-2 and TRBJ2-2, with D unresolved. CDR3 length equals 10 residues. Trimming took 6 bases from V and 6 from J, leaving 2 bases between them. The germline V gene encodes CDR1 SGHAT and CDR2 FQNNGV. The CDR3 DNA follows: TGTGCCAGCAGTTCCGGGGAGCTGTTTTTT. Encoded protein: CASSSGELFF.

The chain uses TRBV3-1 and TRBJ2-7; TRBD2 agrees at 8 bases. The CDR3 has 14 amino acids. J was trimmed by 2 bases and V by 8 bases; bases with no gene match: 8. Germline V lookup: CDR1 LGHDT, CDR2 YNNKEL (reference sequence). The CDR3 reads CASESGGPTYEQYF. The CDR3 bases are TGTGCCAGCGAAAGCGGGGGCCCCACCTACGAGCAGTACTTC.

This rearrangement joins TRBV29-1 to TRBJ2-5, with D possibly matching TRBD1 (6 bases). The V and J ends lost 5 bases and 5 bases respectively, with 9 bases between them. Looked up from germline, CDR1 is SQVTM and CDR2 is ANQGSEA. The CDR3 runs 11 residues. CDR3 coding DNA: TGCAGCGTTAACAGGGCGGAGACCCAGTACTTC. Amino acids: CSVNRAETQYF.

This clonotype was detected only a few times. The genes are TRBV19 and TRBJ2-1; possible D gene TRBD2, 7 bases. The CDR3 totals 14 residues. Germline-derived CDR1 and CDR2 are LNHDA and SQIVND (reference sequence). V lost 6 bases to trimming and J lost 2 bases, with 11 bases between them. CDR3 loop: CASRGRDTYNEQFF. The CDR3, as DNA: TGTGCCAGTAGAGGGAGGGACACCTACAATGAGCAGTTCTTC. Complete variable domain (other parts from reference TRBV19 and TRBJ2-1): DGGITQSPKYLFRKEGQNVTLSCEQNLNHDAMYWYRQDPGQGLRLIYYSQIVNDFQKGDIAEGYSVSREKKESFPLTVTSAQKNPTAFYLCASRGRDTYNEQFFGPGTRLTVL.

CDR3 protein: CAITRDLSSGYTF. The CDR3 DNA follows: TGTGCCATCACCCGGGACTTATCTAGTGGCTACACCTTC. The chain carries TRBV10-3 and TRBJ1-2; perhaps TRBD1 as D (5 bases). CDR1 is ENHRY, CDR2 SYGVKD, per germline. The V end was cut by 7 bases, the J end by 7 bases, with 16 bases between. The CDR3 is 13 residues long.

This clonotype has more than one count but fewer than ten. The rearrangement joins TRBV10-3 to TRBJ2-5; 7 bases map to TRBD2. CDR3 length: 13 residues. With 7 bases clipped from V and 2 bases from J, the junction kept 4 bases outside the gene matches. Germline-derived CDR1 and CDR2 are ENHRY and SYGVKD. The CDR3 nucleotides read TGTGCCATCATGGCTAGCGGTCAAGAGACCCAGTACTTC. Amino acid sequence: CAIMASGQETQYF.

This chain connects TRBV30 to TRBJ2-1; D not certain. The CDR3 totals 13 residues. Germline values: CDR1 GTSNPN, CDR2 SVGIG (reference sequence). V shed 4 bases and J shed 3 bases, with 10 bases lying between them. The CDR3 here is CAWKASNYNEQFF. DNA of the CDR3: TGTGCCTGGAAGGCAAGCAACTACAATGAGCAGTTCTTC.

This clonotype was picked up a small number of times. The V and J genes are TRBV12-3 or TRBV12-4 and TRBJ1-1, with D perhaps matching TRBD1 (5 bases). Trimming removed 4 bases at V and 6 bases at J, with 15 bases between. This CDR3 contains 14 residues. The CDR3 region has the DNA TGTGCCAGCAGTTCCCTTCGAGGGGCGGCTGAAGCTTTCTTT. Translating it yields CASSSLRGAAEAFF.

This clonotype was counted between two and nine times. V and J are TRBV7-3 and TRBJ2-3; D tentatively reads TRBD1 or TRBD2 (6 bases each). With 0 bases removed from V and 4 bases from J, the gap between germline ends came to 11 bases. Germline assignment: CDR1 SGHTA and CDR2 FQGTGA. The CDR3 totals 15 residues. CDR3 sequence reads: CASSLTPGAPDTQYF. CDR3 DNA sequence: TGTGCCAGCAGCTTAACTCCGGGGGCCCCAGATACGCAGTATTTT.

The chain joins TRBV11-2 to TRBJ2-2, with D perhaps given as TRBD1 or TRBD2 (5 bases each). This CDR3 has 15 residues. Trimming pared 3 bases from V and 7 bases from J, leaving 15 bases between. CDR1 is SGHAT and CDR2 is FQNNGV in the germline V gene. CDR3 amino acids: CASSLRGLENGELFF. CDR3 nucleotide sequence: TGTGCCAGCAGCTTGAGGGGCCTAGAAAACGGGGAGCTGTTTTTT.

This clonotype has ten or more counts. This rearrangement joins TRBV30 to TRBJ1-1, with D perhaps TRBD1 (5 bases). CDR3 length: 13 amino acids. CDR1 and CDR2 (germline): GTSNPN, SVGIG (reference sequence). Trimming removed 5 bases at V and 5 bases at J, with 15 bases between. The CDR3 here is CAWDGGDQTEAFF. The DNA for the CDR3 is TGTGCCTGGGACGGCGGGGACCAAACTGAAGCTTTCTTT.

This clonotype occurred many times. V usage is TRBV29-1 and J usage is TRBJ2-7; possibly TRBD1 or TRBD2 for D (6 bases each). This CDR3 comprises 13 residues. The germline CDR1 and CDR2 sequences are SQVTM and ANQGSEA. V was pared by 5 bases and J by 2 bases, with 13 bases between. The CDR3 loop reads CSVMTGLTYEQYF. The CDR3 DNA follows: TGCAGCGTTATGACAGGACTAACCTACGAGCAGTACTTC.

The CDR3 loop reads CASSRLADYTDTQYF. In nucleotides, the CDR3 is TGTGCCAGCAGTCGTCTAGCGGACTACACAGATACGCAGTATTTT. The V call is TRBV12-3 or TRBV12-4, the J call TRBJ2-3, with 7 positions matching TRBD2. With 5 bases clipped from V and 2 bases from J, the junction kept 7 bases outside the gene matches. The CDR3 has 15 residues.

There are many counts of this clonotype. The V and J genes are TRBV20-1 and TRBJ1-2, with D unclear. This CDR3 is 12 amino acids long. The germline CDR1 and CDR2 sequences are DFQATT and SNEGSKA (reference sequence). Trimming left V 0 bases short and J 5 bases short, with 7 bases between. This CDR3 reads CSARDLQYGYTF. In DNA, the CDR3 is TGCAGTGCTAGAGATCTCCAGTATGGCTACACCTTC.

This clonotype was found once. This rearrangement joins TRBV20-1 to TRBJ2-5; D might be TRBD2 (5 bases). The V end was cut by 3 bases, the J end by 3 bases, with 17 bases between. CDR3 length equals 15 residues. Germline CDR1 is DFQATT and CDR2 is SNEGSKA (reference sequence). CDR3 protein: CSASGSGSHEETQYF. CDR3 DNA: TGCAGTGCTAGCGGGTCGGGGTCCCACGAAGAGACCCAGTACTTC.

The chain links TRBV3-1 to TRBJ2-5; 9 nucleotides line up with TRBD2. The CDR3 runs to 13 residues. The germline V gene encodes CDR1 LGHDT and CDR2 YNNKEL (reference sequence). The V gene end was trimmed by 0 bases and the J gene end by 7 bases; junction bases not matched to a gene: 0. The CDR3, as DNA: TGTGCCAGCAGCCAAGAGCGGGGGGGGACCCAGTACTTC. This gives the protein CASSQERGGTQYF.